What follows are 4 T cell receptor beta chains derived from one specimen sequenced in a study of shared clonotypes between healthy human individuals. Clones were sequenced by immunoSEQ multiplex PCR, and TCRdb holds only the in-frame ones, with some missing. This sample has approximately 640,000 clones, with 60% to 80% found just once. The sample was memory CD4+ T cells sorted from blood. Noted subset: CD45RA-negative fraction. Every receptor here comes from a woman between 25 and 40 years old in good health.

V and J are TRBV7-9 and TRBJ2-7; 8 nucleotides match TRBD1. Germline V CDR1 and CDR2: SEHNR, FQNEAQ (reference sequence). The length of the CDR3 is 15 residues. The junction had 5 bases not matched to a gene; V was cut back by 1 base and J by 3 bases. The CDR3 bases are TGTGCCAGCAGCTTAGGGACAGGGAAGATCTACGAGCAGTACTTC. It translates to CASSLGTGKIYEQYF.

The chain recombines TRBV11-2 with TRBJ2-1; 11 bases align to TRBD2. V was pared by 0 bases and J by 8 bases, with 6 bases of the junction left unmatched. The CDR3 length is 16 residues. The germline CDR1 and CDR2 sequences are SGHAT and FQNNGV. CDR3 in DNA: TGTGCCAGCAGCTTAGATAGTAGCGGGAGGGTCTATGAGCAGTTCTTC. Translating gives CASSLDSSGRVYEQFF.

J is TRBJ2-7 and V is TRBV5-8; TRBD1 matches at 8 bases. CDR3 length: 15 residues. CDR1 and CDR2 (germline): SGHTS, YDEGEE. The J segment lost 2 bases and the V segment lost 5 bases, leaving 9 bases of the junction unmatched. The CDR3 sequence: CASRRAGTGPYEQYF. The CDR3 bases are TGTGCCAGCAGGCGTGCTGGGACAGGCCCCTACGAGCAGTACTTC.

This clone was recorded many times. CDR3 nucleotide sequence: TGTGCCAGCAGCTTGGGAGGACAATTCAATGAGCAGTTCTTC. It codes for CASSLGGQFNEQFF. This chain joins TRBV11-3 and TRBJ2-1; the D gene is possibly TRBD2 (6 bases). There are 14 residues in the CDR3. With 3 bases removed from V and 6 bases from J, the gap between germline ends came to 12 bases. Germline CDR1 and CDR2: SGHNT and YENEEA.